What follows are 2 T cell receptor beta chains derived from one specimen sequenced in a study of blood T cell repertoires in COVID-19. This table comes from immunoSEQ multiplex PCR, and its TCRdb copy is limited to in-frame clones, with some not included. This sample has roughly 150,000 clones, with around four fifths found just once. The specimen sequenced was peripheral blood. The receptor source for this set is a man in his 70s with acute or convalescent COVID-19.

The J gene is TRBJ1-1, the V gene TRBV3-1 (or the pseudogene TRBV3-2); a possible D gene is TRBD1 (5 bases). The CDR3 has 14 amino acids. Per germline, CDR1 LGHDT and CDR2 YNNKEL (reference sequence). Deletions cut 4 bases from V and 1 base from J, with 10 bases between. This CDR3 reads CASSPPGGNTEAFF. As DNA, the CDR3 is TGTGCCAGCAGCCCGCCCGGGGGGAACACTGAAGCTTTCTTT.

The J gene is TRBJ2-1, the V gene TRBV9; TRBD2 matches at 9 bases. The length of the CDR3 is 16 residues. V shed 2 bases and J 7 bases; nucleotides not matched to a gene: 10. Per the germline V gene, CDR1 is SGDLS and CDR2 is YYNGEE. The CDR3 DNA follows: TGTGCCAGCAGCGTCCTCGGCGGGGGGGCCTTGAATGAGCAGTTCTTC. This sequence encodes CASSVLGGGALNEQFF.